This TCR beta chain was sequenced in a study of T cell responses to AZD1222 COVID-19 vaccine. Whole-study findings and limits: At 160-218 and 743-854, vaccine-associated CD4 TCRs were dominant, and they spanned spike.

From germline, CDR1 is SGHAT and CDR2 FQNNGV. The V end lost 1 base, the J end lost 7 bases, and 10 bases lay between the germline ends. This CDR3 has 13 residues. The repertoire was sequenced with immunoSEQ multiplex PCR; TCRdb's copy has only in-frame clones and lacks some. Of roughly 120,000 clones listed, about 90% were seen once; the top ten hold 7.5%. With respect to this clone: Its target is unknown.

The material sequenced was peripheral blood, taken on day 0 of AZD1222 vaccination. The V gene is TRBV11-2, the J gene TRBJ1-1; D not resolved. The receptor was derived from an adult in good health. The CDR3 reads CASSLVAAGEAFF. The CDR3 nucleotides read TGTGCCAGCAGCTTAGTTGCGGCAGGTGAAGCTTTCTTT.